The clone carrying this T cell receptor beta chain is classed as medium-sized (0.01 to 0.1%). Its antigen remains unknown. These data are taken from a study of liver allograft versus peripheral blood T cells. In the study overall: Graft-liver T cell receptor repertoires were compared against recipient peripheral blood repertoires. Regarding the study as a whole: Intragraft T cell receptor repertoires of liver allografts were reported to differ from peripheral blood repertoires.

TCRdb re-called the reads through MiXCR, storing one row per CDR3 protein. The data hold about 9,200 distinct CDR3 sequences, with approximately 19% observed a single time. CDR1 and CDR2 (germline): KGHSH, LQKENI. The CDR3 is 13 residues long. V lost 8 bases, J lost 7 bases, and 4 bases stayed unmatched. The V gene is TRBV18, the J gene TRBJ1-4; 10 bases map to TRBD1. The sequence was obtained from a human patient who had a liver transplant. T cells may partly derive from the graft donor. The chain's CDR3 is CASTRDRGEKLFF. As DNA, the CDR3 is TGTGCCAGCACCCGGGACAGGGGTGAAAAACTGTTTTTT.